The rows below give T cell receptor beta chains drawn from one sample of a study of blood T cell repertoires in COVID-19. TCRdb's copy holds only in-frame clones and misses some; the assay was immunoSEQ multiplex PCR. The sample records roughly 300,000 clones, roughly 87% being singletons. The sample comprised PBMCs or T cells enriched from blood (not recorded which). The receptors derive from a woman younger than 45 who had recovered from COVID-19. CDR3s include the opening cysteine and the closing phenylalanine or tryptophan. Each record gives: V gene, D gene, clone size, J gene, CDR3 protein, CDR3 DNA. D genes are given only for firm matches. Expanded clones get a size class; other rows say once, few or many, or leave the size out.

v_gene: TRBV27; d_gene: .; abundance: .; j_gene: TRBJ2-1; CDR3aa: CASSFRRRGDYNEQFF; CDR3nt: TGTGCCAGCAGTTTCAGGCGCAGGGGCGACTACAATGAGCAGTTCTTC
v_gene: TRBV27; d_gene: .; abundance: .; j_gene: TRBJ1-6; CDR3aa: CASSSQINSPLHF; CDR3nt: TGTGCCAGCAGTTCCCAAATTAATTCACCCCTCCACTTT
v_gene: TRBV19; d_gene: .; abundance: .; j_gene: TRBJ1-2; CDR3aa: CASSRTGSYGYTF; CDR3nt: TGTGCCAGTAGTAGAACAGGGAGCTATGGCTACACCTTC
v_gene: TRBV28; d_gene: .; abundance: .; j_gene: TRBJ1-1; CDR3aa: CASASGGIISTEAFF; CDR3nt: TGTGCCAGCGCATCGGGGGGGATTATTTCCACTGAAGCTTTCTTT
v_gene: TRBV5-1; d_gene: TRBD1; abundance: .; j_gene: TRBJ1-4; CDR3aa: CASSARGTGTNEKLFF; CDR3nt: TGCGCCAGCAGCGCTCGCGGGACAGGGACTAATGAAAAACTGTTTTTT
v_gene: TRBV18; d_gene: .; abundance: .; j_gene: TRBJ1-3; CDR3aa: CASSPPGFSNSGNTIYF; CDR3nt: TGTGCCAGCTCACCACCCGGGTTTTCAAACTCTGGAAACACCATATATTTT
v_gene: TRBV3-1/TRBV3-2; d_gene: .; abundance: .; j_gene: TRBJ1-2; CDR3aa: CASSPTYRTNYGYTF; CDR3nt: TGTGCCAGCAGCCCCACCTACAGAACAAACTATGGCTACACCTTC
v_gene: TRBV11-1; d_gene: .; abundance: once; j_gene: TRBJ2-3; CDR3aa: CASSQSTDTQYF; CDR3nt: TGTGCCAGCAGTCAGAGCACAGATACGCAGTATTTT
v_gene: TRBV9; d_gene: .; abundance: .; j_gene: TRBJ1-3; CDR3aa: CASSVATGPSGNTIYF; CDR3nt: TGTGCCAGCAGCGTAGCCACAGGGCCCTCTGGAAACACCATATATTTT
v_gene: TRBV9; d_gene: .; abundance: .; j_gene: TRBJ1-2; CDR3aa: CASSVGAGDGYTF; CDR3nt: TGTGCCAGCAGCGTAGGGGCAGGGGACGGCTACACCTTC
v_gene: TRBV19; d_gene: .; abundance: .; j_gene: TRBJ1-3; CDR3aa: CASRYGGSGNTIYF; CDR3nt: TGTGCCAGTAGATACGGGGGCTCTGGAAACACCATATATTTT
v_gene: TRBV25-1; d_gene: .; abundance: few; j_gene: TRBJ1-6; CDR3aa: CASSAETRTVNSPLHF; CDR3nt: TGTGCCAGCAGTGCCGAAACCCGGACAGTAAACTCACCCCTCCACTTT
v_gene: TRBV30; d_gene: TRBD1; abundance: .; j_gene: TRBJ1-4; CDR3aa: CAWSATGANEKLFF; CDR3nt: TGTGCCTGGAGCGCGACAGGGGCTAATGAAAAACTGTTTTTT
v_gene: TRBV19; d_gene: .; abundance: once; j_gene: TRBJ1-5; CDR3aa: CASRRGVDTLASPQHF; CDR3nt: TGTGCCAGTAGGAGGGGAGTGGACACCCTAGCGTCGCCCCAGCATTTT
v_gene: TRBV2; d_gene: TRBD1; abundance: .; j_gene: TRBJ2-2; CDR3aa: CASSVDRDPGELFF; CDR3nt: TGTGCCAGCAGTGTTGACAGGGACCCCGGGGAGCTGTTTTTT
v_gene: TRBV5-1; d_gene: .; abundance: .; j_gene: TRBJ1-5; CDR3aa: CASSLDGVSNQPQHF; CDR3nt: TGCGCCAGCAGCTTGGACGGGGTCAGCAATCAGCCCCAGCATTTT
v_gene: TRBV6-5; d_gene: TRBD1; abundance: .; j_gene: TRBJ1-1; CDR3aa: CASSHDRVRTEAFF; CDR3nt: TGTGCCAGCAGTCACGACAGGGTGAGGACTGAAGCTTTCTTT
v_gene: TRBV7-9; d_gene: .; abundance: .; j_gene: TRBJ1-2; CDR3aa: CASSLDGILEGYGYTF; CDR3nt: TGTGCCAGCAGCTTAGATGGTATACTGGAGGGCTATGGCTACACCTTC
v_gene: TRBV5-3; d_gene: .; abundance: few; j_gene: TRBJ2-7; CDR3aa: CARSTRVYEQYF; CDR3nt: TGTGCCAGAAGCACCAGGGTCTACGAGCAGTACTTC
v_gene: TRBV5-1; d_gene: TRBD1; abundance: .; j_gene: TRBJ1-2; CDR3aa: CASSLAGDREGYGYTF; CDR3nt: TGCGCCAGCAGCTTGGCTGGAGACAGGGAAGGCTATGGCTACACCTTC
v_gene: TRBV19; d_gene: .; abundance: .; j_gene: TRBJ2-7; CDR3aa: CASSTTGVIGNYEQYF; CDR3nt: TGTGCCAGTAGTACGACAGGAGTTATAGGGAACTACGAGCAGTACTTC
v_gene: TRBV5-4; d_gene: TRBD2; abundance: .; j_gene: TRBJ2-7; CDR3aa: CASSRWGGYEQYF; CDR3nt: TGTGCCAGCAGCCGATGGGGAGGGTACGAGCAGTACTTC
v_gene: TRBV5-1; d_gene: .; abundance: once; j_gene: TRBJ1-3; CDR3aa: CASSLPQTGSSGNTIYF; CDR3nt: TGCGCCAGCAGCTTGCCTCAAACAGGGAGCTCTGGAAACACCATATATTTT
v_gene: TRBV11-1; d_gene: TRBD1; abundance: .; j_gene: TRBJ2-2; CDR3aa: CASSRTGGTGELFF; CDR3nt: TGTGCCAGCAGCCGGACAGGGGGCACCGGGGAGCTGTTTTTT
v_gene: TRBV30; d_gene: TRBD2; abundance: .; j_gene: TRBJ2-3; CDR3aa: CAWERGLEDTQYF; CDR3nt: TGTGCCTGGGAGCGGGGCCTGGAAGATACGCAGTATTTT
v_gene: TRBV9; d_gene: .; abundance: .; j_gene: TRBJ2-1; CDR3aa: CASSPQEGGSSYNEQFF; CDR3nt: TGTGCCAGCAGCCCCCAGGAGGGGGGGAGCTCCTACAATGAGCAGTTCTTC
v_gene: TRBV7-3; d_gene: .; abundance: .; j_gene: TRBJ1-1; CDR3aa: CASSLGGWAFF; CDR3nt: TGTGCCAGCAGCTTAGGAGGGTGGGCTTTCTTT
v_gene: TRBV19; d_gene: .; abundance: .; j_gene: TRBJ1-2; CDR3aa: CASEVGGAVGYTF; CDR3nt: TGTGCCAGTGAAGTAGGGGGAGCAGTGGGCTACACCTTC
v_gene: TRBV15; d_gene: .; abundance: once; j_gene: TRBJ1-2; CDR3aa: CATSVPGLLPQAF; CDR3nt: TGTGCCACCAGCGTCCCGGGACTTTTGCCCCAAGCGTTC
v_gene: TRBV5-5; d_gene: .; abundance: .; j_gene: TRBJ1-2; CDR3aa: CASSQIEGYGYTF; CDR3nt: TGTGCCAGCAGCCAAATAGAGGGATATGGCTACACCTTC
v_gene: TRBV5-1; d_gene: TRBD1; abundance: .; j_gene: TRBJ1-2; CDR3aa: CASSITQGVDGYTF; CDR3nt: TGCGCCAGCAGCATAACACAGGGGGTGGATGGCTACACCTTC
v_gene: TRBV9; d_gene: .; abundance: .; j_gene: TRBJ1-5; CDR3aa: CASSVGGYSNQPQHF; CDR3nt: TGTGCCAGCAGCGTAGGAGGGTATAGCAATCAGCCCCAGCATTTT
v_gene: TRBV6-5; d_gene: .; abundance: .; j_gene: TRBJ1-5; CDR3aa: CASSHGQFSNQPQHF; CDR3nt: TGTGCCAGCAGTCACGGACAGTTTAGCAATCAGCCCCAGCATTTT
v_gene: TRBV5-1; d_gene: TRBD1; abundance: once; j_gene: TRBJ1-4; CDR3aa: CASSLGTGQLDGGEKLFF; CDR3nt: TGCGCCAGCAGCCTCGGGACGGGACAGTTGGATGGAGGTGAAAAACTGTTTTTT
v_gene: TRBV18; d_gene: .; abundance: few; j_gene: TRBJ2-1; CDR3aa: CASSPPTGRGGNEQFF; CDR3nt: TGTGCCAGCTCACCACCGACGGGCAGGGGTGGCAATGAGCAGTTCTTC
v_gene: TRBV6-6; d_gene: TRBD1; abundance: .; j_gene: TRBJ1-1; CDR3aa: CASTGRGRTEAFF; CDR3nt: TGTGCCAGCACTGGCAGGGGGAGAACTGAAGCTTTCTTT
v_gene: TRBV5-4; d_gene: TRBD1; abundance: .; j_gene: TRBJ1-2; CDR3aa: CASSLDGQDGYTF; CDR3nt: TGTGCCAGCAGCTTGGACGGACAGGATGGCTACACCTTC
v_gene: TRBV27; d_gene: .; abundance: .; j_gene: TRBJ1-1; CDR3aa: CASSFLGGSGTEAFF; CDR3nt: TGTGCCAGCAGTTTTTTGGGGGGTTCGGGGACTGAAGCTTTCTTT
v_gene: TRBV5-1; d_gene: .; abundance: .; j_gene: TRBJ2-7; CDR3aa: CARADNGLRGYEQYF; CDR3nt: TGCGCCAGGGCGGACAACGGGCTACGTGGCTACGAGCAGTACTTC
v_gene: TRBV9; d_gene: TRBD2; abundance: .; j_gene: TRBJ2-1; CDR3aa: CASSVSLSGGGSEQFF; CDR3nt: TGTGCCAGCAGCGTATCCCTCAGCGGGGGGGGATCTGAGCAGTTCTTC
v_gene: TRBV4-2; d_gene: TRBD1; abundance: .; j_gene: TRBJ2-2; CDR3aa: CASRLQGVETGELFF; CDR3nt: TGTGCCAGCAGACTACAGGGGGTGGAGACCGGGGAGCTGTTTTTT
v_gene: TRBV12-5; d_gene: .; abundance: .; j_gene: TRBJ2-7; CDR3aa: CASGQGHLGEQYF; CDR3nt: TGTGCTAGTGGTCAGGGACATCTCGGTGAGCAGTACTTC
v_gene: TRBV14; d_gene: TRBD2; abundance: .; j_gene: TRBJ2-2; CDR3aa: CASSQIPGLAATGELFF; CDR3nt: TGTGCCAGCAGCCAGATACCGGGACTAGCGGCCACCGGGGAGCTGTTTTTT
v_gene: TRBV4-1; d_gene: TRBD1; abundance: once; j_gene: TRBJ2-7; CDR3aa: CASSQEGQGAPPFYEQYF; CDR3nt: TGCGCCAGCAGCCAAGAGGGGCAGGGGGCGCCCCCATTCTACGAGCAGTACTTC
v_gene: TRBV19; d_gene: TRBD1; abundance: .; j_gene: TRBJ1-5; CDR3aa: CASSMGTGDRRQPQHF; CDR3nt: TGTGCCAGTAGTATGGGGACAGGGGATCGTCGTCAGCCCCAGCATTTT
v_gene: TRBV3-1/TRBV3-2; d_gene: .; abundance: .; j_gene: TRBJ1-1; CDR3aa: CASSQAVLNTEAFF; CDR3nt: TGTGCCAGCAGCCAAGCAGTCCTGAACACTGAAGCTTTCTTT
v_gene: TRBV2; d_gene: TRBD2; abundance: .; j_gene: TRBJ2-7; CDR3aa: CASSRGGTVEQYF; CDR3nt: TGTGCCAGCAGTCGGGGGGGGACCGTCGAGCAGTACTTC
v_gene: TRBV30; d_gene: TRBD1; abundance: few; j_gene: TRBJ1-2; CDR3aa: CAWDRDIGYTF; CDR3nt: TGTGCCTGGGACAGGGATATCGGCTACACCTTC
v_gene: TRBV11-2; d_gene: TRBD2; abundance: .; j_gene: TRBJ2-1; CDR3aa: CASRRTGLAGGEQFF; CDR3nt: TGTGCCAGCAGGCGAACGGGACTAGCGGGGGGTGAGCAGTTCTTC
v_gene: TRBV29-1; d_gene: TRBD1; abundance: .; j_gene: TRBJ2-7; CDR3aa: CSVQRTGGSNEQYF; CDR3nt: TGCAGCGTTCAACGGACAGGGGGGTCTAACGAGCAGTACTTC
v_gene: TRBV19; d_gene: .; abundance: .; j_gene: TRBJ1-4; CDR3aa: CASTPTRGRRKNEKLFF; CDR3nt: TGTGCCAGTACCCCCACGCGGGGGAGGCGGAAAAATGAAAAACTGTTTTTT
v_gene: TRBV5-1; d_gene: .; abundance: .; j_gene: TRBJ1-3; CDR3aa: CASSRIGQPASGNTIYF; CDR3nt: TGCGCCAGCAGCAGGATCGGACAGCCCGCCTCTGGAAACACCATATATTTT
v_gene: TRBV5-1; d_gene: .; abundance: .; j_gene: TRBJ1-2; CDR3aa: CASSWARNGYTF; CDR3nt: TGCGCCAGCAGCTGGGCTCGGAATGGCTACACCTTC
v_gene: TRBV7-9; d_gene: .; abundance: once; j_gene: TRBJ1-4; CDR3aa: CASSSPGESTNEKLFF; CDR3nt: TGTGCCAGCAGCTCCCCCGGGGAGTCAACTAATGAAAAACTGTTTTTT
v_gene: TRBV6-6; d_gene: .; abundance: .; j_gene: TRBJ2-3; CDR3aa: CASSAPGTDTQYF; CDR3nt: TGTGCCAGCAGTGCCCCGGGGACAGATACGCAGTATTTT
v_gene: TRBV6-1; d_gene: TRBD1; abundance: .; j_gene: TRBJ1-2; CDR3aa: CASSERTGSSFDGYTF; CDR3nt: TGTGCCAGCAGTGAAAGGACAGGCTCGTCTTTTGACGGCTACACCTTC
v_gene: TRBV29-1; d_gene: .; abundance: few; j_gene: TRBJ2-6; CDR3aa: CSVSRGTGANVLTF; CDR3nt: TGCAGCGTCTCCCGAGGGACTGGGGCCAACGTCCTGACTTTC
v_gene: TRBV20-1; d_gene: TRBD2; abundance: .; j_gene: TRBJ2-5; CDR3aa: CSASPGGTQETQYF; CDR3nt: TGCAGTGCTAGTCCCGGGGGGACGCAAGAGACCCAGTACTTC
v_gene: TRBV7-8; d_gene: .; abundance: .; j_gene: TRBJ1-1; CDR3aa: CASSRAGGREAFF; CDR3nt: TGTGCCAGCAGCCGAGCCGGGGGTCGTGAAGCTTTCTTT